The 14 T cell receptor beta chains reported below all come from one sample, sequenced in a study of cytomegalovirus exposure and HLA in healthy donors. The PCR used 60 Vbeta and 13 Jbeta primers. Data came from immunoSEQ multiplex PCR; TCRdb stores just in-frame clones and leaves some out. The sample includes some 120,000 clones, about four fifths of them seen just once. Sequenced: PBMCs. The origin of the receptors is a woman aged 35 to 49 in good health and CMV-seropositive.

This clone was detected only once. The chain carries TRBV7-2 and TRBJ1-2, with 7 bases that match TRBD1. This CDR3 region has 15 residues. The germline gives CDR1 SGHTA, CDR2 FQGNSA. Losses at the gene ends were 0 bases for V and 7 bases for J; bases not matched to a gene: 8. CDR3 sequence reads: CASSLARQGGGGYTF. The CDR3 DNA reads TGTGCCAGCAGCTTAGCGCGACAGGGAGGAGGTGGCTACACCTTC.

About this clone: This sample also contains other DNA sequences that code for the same CDR3. The V and J genes are TRBV4-2 and TRBJ2-7, with TRBD2 identical over 8 bases. With V trimmed by 1 base and J by 3 bases, 5 bases remained unmatched. CDR1 and CDR2 from the germline V gene are LGHNA and YNFKEQ. This CDR3 comprises 15 residues. The DNA of the CDR3 is TGTGCCAGCAGCCAAGGGGTAGCGGGGTTCTACGAGCAGTACTTC. This translates into CASSQGVAGFYEQYF.

The V and J genes are TRBV5-8 and TRBJ2-7, with 11 bases fitting TRBD1. J was trimmed by 4 bases and V by 4 bases; bases with no gene match: 7. CDR1 and CDR2 from the germline V gene are SGHTS and YDEGEE. The CDR3 is 15 amino acids. CDR3 loop: CASSPGTGGPYEQYF. The DNA for the CDR3 is TGTGCCAGCAGCCCCGGGACAGGGGGTCCTTACGAGCAGTACTTC.

The chain has TRBV11-2 and TRBJ2-5; 7 bases match TRBD1. The CDR3 length is 17 residues. Germline-derived CDR1 and CDR2 are SGHAT and FQNNGV. The V and J ends lost 3 bases and 5 bases, in that order; junction bases with no gene match: 15. CDR3 DNA sequence: TGTGCCAGCAGCTTCCGAGACCTCAGGGGGTTTGGGGAGACCCAGTACTTC. This gives the protein CASSFRDLRGFGETQYF.

This chain joins TRBV5-1 and TRBJ2-7; D is possibly TRBD1 (5 bases). CDR1 is SGHRS and CDR2 is YFSETQ in the germline V gene. V gave up 4 bases and J gave up 0 bases, with 14 bases separating them. CDR3 length equals 15 residues. The CDR3 loop reads CASSARRVGSYEQYF. The CDR3 DNA follows: TGCGCCAGCAGCGCTCGCAGGGTCGGCTCCTACGAGCAGTACTTC.

The chain joins TRBV9 to TRBJ2-3, with 9 bases matching TRBD2. CDR3 size: 18 residues. Germline V gene data show CDR1 as SGDLS and CDR2 as YYNGEE. Trimming removed 2 bases from V and 6 bases from J; junction bases left unmatched: 16. The CDR3 coding sequence is TGTGCCAGCAGCGTTAACACCCGGGCGGGACTAGCCTCGGATACGCAGTATTTT. It encodes CASSVNTRAGLASDTQYF.

The chain is built from TRBV13 and TRBJ2-7; the match to TRBD2 covers 8 bases. The CDR3 runs to 16 residues. J lost 0 bases, V lost 5 bases, and 9 bases had no gene match. Germline CDR1 reads PRHDT; CDR2 reads FYEKMQ (reference sequence). The CDR3 region is CASSARGRGGSYEQYF. For the CDR3, the DNA is TGTGCCAGCAGCGCCAGGGGACGGGGGGGCTCCTACGAGCAGTACTTC.

The V gene is TRBV7-9, the J gene TRBJ2-5; 13 bases match TRBD2. The DNA end is more similar to TRBJ2-7, so the J call may be wrong. This CDR3 spans 15 amino acids. Germline CDR1 is SEHNR and CDR2 is FQNEAQ (reference sequence). DNA for the CDR3: TGTGCCAGCAGCCGCTGGACTAGCGGGAGTATCGAGCAGTACTTC. This codes for CASSRWTSGSIEQYF.

This chain uses TRBV5-6 with TRBJ2-7, with D maybe TRBD2 (6 bases). The germline CDR1 and CDR2 sequences are SGHDT and YYEEEE. The CDR3 sequence is 14 residues long. The V end lost 1 base, the J end lost 5 bases, and 13 bases lay between the germline ends. The CDR3 DNA sequence: TGTGCCAGCAGCTTGAGGCGGGGACTTGACGAGCAGTACTTC. Translating gives CASSLRRGLDEQYF.

The gene calls are TRBV5-1 and TRBJ2-2; D remains ambiguous. V lost 5 bases to trimming and J lost 7 bases, with 9 bases between them. The germline V gene encodes CDR1 SGHRS and CDR2 YFSETQ. The CDR3 is 12 residues long. CDR3 residues: CASRPSVGELFF. The CDR3 DNA follows: TGCGCCAGCAGACCTTCAGTCGGGGAGCTGTTTTTT.

The gene calls are TRBV18 and TRBJ2-7; TRBD2 matches at 12 bases. This CDR3 is built from 15 residues. Germline lookup yields CDR1 KGHSH and CDR2 LQKENI. V lost 3 bases to trimming and J lost 5 bases; unmatched junction nucleotides: 5. CDR3 in amino acids: CASSPLAGGPHEQYF. CDR3 coding DNA: TGTGCCAGCTCACCTCTAGCGGGAGGGCCCCACGAGCAGTACTTC.

The V and J genes are TRBV28 and TRBJ1-1, with unresolved D. The ends were cut back, 6 bases at V and 0 bases at J, with 14 bases in the middle. The CDR3 extends over 15 amino acids. In germline, CDR1 is MDHEN, CDR2 SYDVKM. The DNA of the CDR3 is TGTGCCAGCAGATCCAGGACGGGGATGAACACTGAAGCTTTCTTT. It translates to CASRSRTGMNTEAFF.

The rearrangement uses TRBV7-9 and TRBJ1-1; D might be TRBD1 (6 bases). The germline V and J ends were trimmed by 3 bases and 3 bases, with 17 bases remaining between them. Germline V gene lookup returns CDR1 SEHNR and CDR2 FQNEAQ (reference sequence). The CDR3 spans 16 residues. CDR3 residues: CASSFHPQQGDTEAFF. In DNA, the CDR3 is TGTGCCAGCAGCTTTCACCCTCAACAGGGAGACACTGAAGCTTTCTTT.

With respect to this clone: Additional DNA sequences in this sample encode the identical CDR3. The chain carries TRBV5-1 and TRBJ1-5; a weak D match, TRBD1 (6 bases). The CDR3 length is 14 residues. Trimming left V 3 bases short and J 1 base short, with 8 bases between. The germline gives CDR1 SGHRS, CDR2 YFSETQ. The CDR3 spells CASSSTGSNQPQHF. The CDR3 DNA reads as TGCGCCAGCAGCTCAACAGGGAGCAATCAGCCCCAGCATTTT.